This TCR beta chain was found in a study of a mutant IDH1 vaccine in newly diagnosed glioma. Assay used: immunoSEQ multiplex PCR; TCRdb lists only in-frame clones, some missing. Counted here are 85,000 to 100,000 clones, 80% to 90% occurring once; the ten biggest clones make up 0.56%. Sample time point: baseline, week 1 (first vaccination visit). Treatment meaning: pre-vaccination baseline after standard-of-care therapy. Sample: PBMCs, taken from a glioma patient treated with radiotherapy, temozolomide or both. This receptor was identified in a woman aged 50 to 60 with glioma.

DNA of the CDR3: TGTGCCAGCAGCCTCCCAGGGAGTTTTACCGGGGAGCTGTTTTTT. It is translated as CASSLPGSFTGELFF. The chain is built from TRBV7-2 and TRBJ2-2; D may correspond to TRBD1 or TRBD2 (5 bases each). The CDR3 covers 15 residues. CDR1 is SGHTA and CDR2 is FQGNSA in the germline V gene. Trimming took 5 bases from V and 5 from J, leaving 15 bases between them.